Below are 23 T cell receptor beta chains sequenced from a single sample in a study of cytomegalovirus exposure and HLA in healthy donors. Primers: 60 Vbeta forward and 13 Jbeta reverse. Repertoires were generated with immunoSEQ multiplex PCR, while TCRdb's copy carries only in-frame clones and drops some. The sample includes 45,000 to 55,000 clones. Material: PBMCs. The receptors were sampled from a woman aged 50 to 60 in good health and CMV-seropositive.

The chain employs TRBV5-5 and TRBJ2-3; 8 nucleotides align to TRBD1. Germline trimming cut 5 bases from V and 4 bases from J; bases unmatched to any gene: 6. CDR1 and CDR2 (germline): SGHKS, YYEKEE (reference sequence). The CDR3 totals 14 residues. DNA for the CDR3: TGTGCCAGCAGGGACAGGGAGATACCAGATACGCAGTATTTT. Translation gives CASRDREIPDTQYF. Drawing the rest from reference TRBV5-5 and TRBJ2-3, the complete variable domain is DAGVTQSPTHLIKTRGQQVTLRCSPISGHKSVSWYQQVLGQGPQFIFQYYEKEERGRGNFPDRFSARQFPNYSSELNVNALLLGDSALYLCASRDREIPDTQYFGPGTRLTVL.

The chain has TRBV11-2 and TRBJ2-7; a weak D match, TRBD2 (6 bases). The length of the CDR3 is 15 residues. Germline CDR1 is SGHAT and CDR2 is FQNNGV. V was trimmed by 1 base and J by 0 bases, leaving 10 bases between them. CDR3 in DNA: TGTGCCAGCAGCTTAGCTAGCGCCGTCTCCTACGAGCAGTACTTC. Translated, it gives CASSLASAVSYEQYF.

This chain uses TRBV5-8 with TRBJ1-2; the match to TRBD1 covers 7 bases. The CDR3 is 16 residues long. The V gene's germline CDR1 is SGHTS and CDR2 YDEGEE. V gave up 4 bases and J gave up 0 bases; unmatched junction bases: 9. CDR3 sequence: CASSQTTGLANYGYTF. In DNA form, the CDR3 reads TGTGCCAGCAGCCAAACGACAGGGTTAGCTAACTATGGCTACACCTTC.

The CDR3 is CASSVTGTGIEQFF. Here the CDR3 DNA reads TGTGCCAGCAGCGTTACCGGGACAGGGATTGAGCAGTTCTTC. The genes are TRBV7-3 and TRBJ2-1; TRBD1 agrees at 9 bases. Germline V gives CDR1 SGHTA, CDR2 FQGTGA. Trimming at V came to 5 bases and at J to 9 bases, leaving 8 bases not matched to a gene. The CDR3 covers 14 residues.

The chain joins TRBV19 to TRBJ1-5; TRBD1 matches 7 bases. V trimming: 6 bases; J trimming: 6 bases; junction bases outside the gene matches: 11. Germline lookup yields CDR1 LNHDA and CDR2 SQIVND (reference sequence). There are 15 residues in the CDR3. In DNA, the CDR3 is TGTGCCAGTAGATCCTTTGCAGGGGGGCGTCAGCCCCAGCATTTT. This gives the protein CASRSFAGGRQPQHF.

The chain's CDR3 is CASSQRVDTEAFF. CDR3 DNA sequence: TGCGCCAGCAGCCAGCGGGTTGACACTGAAGCTTTCTTT. The V call is TRBV5-1, the J call TRBJ1-1; unclear D gene. V lost 4 bases and J lost 3, with 10 bases in between. The CDR3 is 13 residues long. Germline V gene data show CDR1 as SGHRS and CDR2 as YFSETQ.

J is TRBJ2-7 and V is TRBV7-8; D might be TRBD2 (6 bases). Germline CDR1 SGHVS, CDR2 FQNEAQ. This CDR3 region has 14 residues. V was clipped by 5 bases and J by 5 bases, with 16 bases between them. The CDR3 DNA reads as TGTGCCAGCAGCCCCGTGGGGGGAGGCGACGAGCAGTACTTC. It is translated as CASSPVGGGDEQYF.

Of note for this clone: Other DNA sequences in this sample translate to the same CDR3. The chain is built from TRBV7-8 and TRBJ2-1; D is ambiguous. CDR1 is SGHVS, CDR2 FQNEAQ, per germline. CDR3 length: 13 residues. V was clipped by 3 bases and J by 5 bases, with 8 bases between them. For the CDR3, the DNA is TGTGCCAGCAGCTTCCCCCCCGACAATGAGCAGTTCTTC. Translation: CASSFPPDNEQFF.

The chain couples TRBV4-2 to TRBJ2-7, with 9 bases that match TRBD1. V trimming: 2 bases; J trimming: 4 bases; junction bases outside the gene matches: 6. Germline loops: CDR1 LGHNA, CDR2 YNFKEQ. CDR3 length: 15 amino acids. The CDR3 DNA reads as TGTGCCAGCAGCCAACGACAGGGGGTAAAGTACGAGCAGTACTTC. Its translation: CASSQRQGVKYEQYF.

This chain uses TRBV18 with TRBJ2-5; D might be TRBD2 (5 bases). From germline, CDR1 is KGHSH and CDR2 LQKENI. V was shortened by 3 bases and J by 6 bases, with 20 bases between the two germline ends. This CDR3 is 16 amino acids long. CDR3 residues: CASSPRELGGEKTQYF. DNA for the CDR3: TGTGCCAGCTCACCTAGGGAACTAGGTGGGGAGAAGACCCAGTACTTC. The variable domain in full, completed from reference TRBV18 and TRBJ2-5, reads NAGVMQNPRHLVRRRGQEARLRCSPMKGHSHVYWYRQLPEEGLKFMVYLQKENIIDESGMPKERFSAEFPKEGPSILRIQQVVRGDSAAYFCASSPRELGGEKTQYFGPGTRLLVL.

The CDR3 coding sequence is TGTGCCAGCAGTGGGACGGGACTATCCACAGATACGCAGTATTTT. Protein sequence: CASSGTGLSTDTQYF. V is TRBV2 and J is TRBJ2-3; TRBD2 matches at 7 bases. Germline-derived CDR1 and CDR2 are SNHLY and FYNNEI. Trimming took 4 bases from V and 2 from J; bases not matched to a gene: 6. The CDR3 totals 15 residues.

The V call is TRBV7-2, the J call TRBJ2-6, with TRBD1 as a possible D gene (5 bases). The V gene's germline CDR1 is SGHTA and CDR2 FQGNSA. Trimming took 3 bases from V and 2 from J, leaving 11 bases between them. The CDR3 is 16 amino acids. The CDR3 region has the DNA TGTGCCAGCAGCTTCACAGGTTCGGCTGGGGCCAACGTCCTGACTTTC. Amino acid sequence: CASSFTGSAGANVLTF. The full variable domain, rest sourced from reference TRBV7-2 and TRBJ2-6, is GAGVSQSPSNKVTEKGKDVELRCDPISGHTALYWYRQSLGQGLEFLIYFQGNSAPDKSGLPSDRFSAERTGGSVSTLTIQRTQQEDSAVYLCASSFTGSAGANVLTFGAGSRLTVL.

The chain has TRBV18 and TRBJ2-7; the D gene is possibly TRBD1 (5 bases). The V and J ends lost 6 bases and 0 bases respectively, with 15 bases between them. Germline CDR1 and CDR2: KGHSH and LQKENI. The CDR3 is 15 amino acids. CDR3 nucleotide sequence: TGTGCCAGCTCCCCGCAGGGAAGAAGCTCCTACGAGCAGTACTTC. Translation: CASSPQGRSSYEQYF.

The J gene is TRBJ1-1, the V gene TRBV25-1, with 7 bases matching TRBD1. This CDR3 has 12 residues. Germline lookup yields CDR1 MGHDK and CDR2 SYGVNS. With 6 bases clipped from V and 7 bases from J, the junction kept 5 bases outside the gene matches. The CDR3 here is CASRINRGEAFF. As DNA, the CDR3 is TGTGCCAGCAGAATTAACAGGGGTGAAGCTTTCTTT. The whole variable domain, filled in from reference TRBV25-1 and TRBJ1-1, reads EADIYQTPRYLVIGTGKKITLECSQTMGHDKMYWYQQDPGMELHLIHYSYGVNSTEKGDLSSESTVSRIRTEHFPLTLESARPSHTSQYLCASRINRGEAFFGQGTRLTVV.

The gene calls are TRBV2 and TRBJ2-7; 8 bases are shared with TRBD1. This CDR3 has 14 amino acids. The germline gives CDR1 SNHLY, CDR2 FYNNEI. The trim removed 4 bases at V and 2 bases at J, leaving 4 bases unmatched. The CDR3 DNA follows: TGTGCCAGCAGTGTAATGGGACAGGCCTACGAGCAGTACTTC. Its translation: CASSVMGQAYEQYF. Using reference TRBV2 and TRBJ2-7 for the parts outside the CDR3, the full variable domain is EPEVTQTPSHQVTQMGQEVILRCVPISNHLYFYWYRQILGQKVEFLVSFYNNEISEKSEIFDDQFSVERPDGSNFTLKIRSTKLEDSAMYFCASSVMGQAYEQYFGPGTRLTVT.

The V call is TRBV15, the J call TRBJ2-7; the D gene is possibly TRBD2 (7 bases). The CDR3 is 17 residues long. Trimming left V 4 bases short and J 2 bases short, with 21 bases between. Germline V lookup: CDR1 LNHNV, CDR2 YYDKDF (reference sequence). CDR3 in amino acids: CATSNTRGKGGAYEQYF. The CDR3 DNA sequence: TGTGCCACCAGCAATACCCGGGGTAAGGGGGGGGCCTACGAGCAGTACTTC.

The rearrangement uses TRBV11-1 and TRBJ1-1; tentatively, D is TRBD1 (6 bases). Germline assignment: CDR1 SGHAT and CDR2 FQDESV (reference sequence). The CDR3 consists of 13 residues. V gave up 7 bases and J gave up 1 base, with 10 bases separating them. CDR3 protein: CASTLTGNTEAFF. CDR3 nucleotide sequence: TGTGCCAGCACCTTGACAGGGAACACTGAAGCTTTCTTT.

The chain links TRBV7-2 to TRBJ1-3; D gene ambiguous. The germline V gene has CDR1 SGHTA and CDR2 FQGNSA. The V and J ends lost 5 bases and 0 bases respectively, with 8 bases between them. The CDR3 sequence is 14 residues long. This CDR3 is CASSAGISGNTIYF. CDR3 sequence (DNA): TGTGCCAGCAGCGCCGGGATCTCTGGAAACACCATATATTTT.

The CDR3 is CASSYEGMNTEAFF. CDR3 coding DNA: TGTGCCAGCAGTTACGAGGGTATGAACACTGAAGCTTTCTTT. V usage is TRBV6-6 and J usage is TRBJ1-1; D remains unclear. There are 14 residues in the CDR3. CDR1 is MNHNY, CDR2 SVGAGI, per germline (reference sequence). V was shortened by 2 bases and J by 0 bases, with 7 bases between the two germline ends.

The chain is built from TRBV30 and TRBJ2-1; the match to TRBD1 covers 8 bases. Per germline, CDR1 GTSNPN and CDR2 SVGIG (reference sequence). With V trimmed by 3 bases and J by 1 base, 5 bases remained unmatched. This CDR3 contains 15 residues. CDR3 protein: CAWRDTGGSYNEQFF. Here the CDR3 DNA reads TGTGCCTGGAGAGATACAGGGGGGTCCTACAATGAGCAGTTCTTC.

V is TRBV2 and J is TRBJ1-1, with D perhaps TRBD1 (5 bases). This CDR3 comprises 11 residues. Germline-derived CDR1 and CDR2 are SNHLY and FYNNEI. V gave up 6 bases and J gave up 6 bases, with 8 bases separating them. The CDR3 DNA reads TGTGCCAGCAGCGGGGGTGCTGAAGCTTTCTTT. Encoded protein: CASSGGAEAFF.

The V call is TRBV29-1, the J call TRBJ2-7; the match to TRBD2 covers 9 bases. CDR1 is SQVTM and CDR2 is ANQGSEA in the germline V gene. The CDR3 runs 13 residues. The J segment lost 5 bases and the V segment lost 4 bases, leaving 6 bases of the junction unmatched. CDR3 loop: CSVVSGGRHEQYF. In DNA form, the CDR3 reads TGCAGCGTTGTTAGCGGGGGTAGACACGAGCAGTACTTC.

This chain connects TRBV2 to TRBJ2-7, with 7 bases that match TRBD2. The CDR3 consists of 15 residues. Germline CDR1 SNHLY, CDR2 FYNNEI. V was clipped by 3 bases and J by 2 bases; unmatched bases: 7. The chain's CDR3 is CASSDVASGPYEQYF. As DNA, the CDR3 is TGTGCCAGCAGTGATGTGGCTAGCGGACCCTACGAGCAGTACTTC.